Listed below are T cell receptor beta chains from one sample, sequenced in a study of T-cell memory formation after mild COVID-19. In TCRdb, the 5' RACE reads were re-called with MiXCR into one record per CDR3 protein. Found here are 190,000 or so distinct CDR3 sequences, around 26% of them singletons; the top ten hold about an eighth. Sequenced: PBMCs or a T cell subset sorted from them (not recorded which). The receptors were sampled from an adult woman who had mild COVID-19 (a few samples of this study predate the infection). Cell type and time point are not known. Both conserved end residues are trimmed from each CDR3. D genes are given only for firm matches. Some rows mark clone size as missing; the rest say once, few, many or name a class of expanded clone.

abundance,j_gene,len,d_gene,v_gene,CDR3aa
-,TRBJ2-7,12,-,TRBV10-2,ASRRGSGADEQY
-,TRBJ1-2,6,-,TRBV20-1,SGNGYT
-,TRBJ1-1,13,-,TRBV29-1,SVEDDRPLDTEAF
few,TRBJ2-6,15,-,TRBV4-1,ASSRPGLPSGANVLT
-,TRBJ2-3,10,-,TRBV14,ASSHTGVGQY
-,TRBJ1-1,11,-,TRBV15,ATSRLENTEAF
-,TRBJ2-7,11,-,TRBV5-1,ASSLRSSYEQY
-,TRBJ2-6,12,-,TRBV28,ASRRRDGANVLT
few,TRBJ2-3,12,-,TRBV3-1,ASSTGLDLDTQY
few,TRBJ1-2,16,TRBD1,TRBV15,ATSRDSLPGQGLDGYT
-,TRBJ2-2,14,-,TRBV3-1,ASSQGWGAPTGELF
few,TRBJ2-5,9,-,TRBV25-1,ASSAAETQY
-,TRBJ1-4,12,-,TRBV7-9,ASSFGSALEKLF
few,TRBJ1-1,15,TRBD1,TRBV7-9,ASSLGPTGSFRTEAF
few,TRBJ2-1,12,-,TRBV5-6,ASSIQGTYNEQF
-,TRBJ2-2,13,-,TRBV7-9,ASSPGGASTGELF
-,TRBJ2-1,14,-,TRBV29-1,SVDWRSGPSTNEQF